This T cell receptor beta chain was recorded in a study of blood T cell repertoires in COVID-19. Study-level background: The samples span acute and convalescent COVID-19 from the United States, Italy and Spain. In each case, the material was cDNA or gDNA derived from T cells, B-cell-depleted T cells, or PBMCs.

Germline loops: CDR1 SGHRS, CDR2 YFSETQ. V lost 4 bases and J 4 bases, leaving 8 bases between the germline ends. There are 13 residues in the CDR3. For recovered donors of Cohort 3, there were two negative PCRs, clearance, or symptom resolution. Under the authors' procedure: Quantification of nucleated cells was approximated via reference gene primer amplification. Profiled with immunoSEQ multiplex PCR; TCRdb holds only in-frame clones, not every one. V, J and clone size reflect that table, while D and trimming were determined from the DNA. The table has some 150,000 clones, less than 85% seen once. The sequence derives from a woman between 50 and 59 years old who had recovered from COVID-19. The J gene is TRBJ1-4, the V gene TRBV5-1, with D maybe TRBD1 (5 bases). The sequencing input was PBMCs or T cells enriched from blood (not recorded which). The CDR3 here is CASSPGGNEKLFF. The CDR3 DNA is TGCGCCAGCAGCCCCGGGGGTAATGAAAAACTGTTTTTT.